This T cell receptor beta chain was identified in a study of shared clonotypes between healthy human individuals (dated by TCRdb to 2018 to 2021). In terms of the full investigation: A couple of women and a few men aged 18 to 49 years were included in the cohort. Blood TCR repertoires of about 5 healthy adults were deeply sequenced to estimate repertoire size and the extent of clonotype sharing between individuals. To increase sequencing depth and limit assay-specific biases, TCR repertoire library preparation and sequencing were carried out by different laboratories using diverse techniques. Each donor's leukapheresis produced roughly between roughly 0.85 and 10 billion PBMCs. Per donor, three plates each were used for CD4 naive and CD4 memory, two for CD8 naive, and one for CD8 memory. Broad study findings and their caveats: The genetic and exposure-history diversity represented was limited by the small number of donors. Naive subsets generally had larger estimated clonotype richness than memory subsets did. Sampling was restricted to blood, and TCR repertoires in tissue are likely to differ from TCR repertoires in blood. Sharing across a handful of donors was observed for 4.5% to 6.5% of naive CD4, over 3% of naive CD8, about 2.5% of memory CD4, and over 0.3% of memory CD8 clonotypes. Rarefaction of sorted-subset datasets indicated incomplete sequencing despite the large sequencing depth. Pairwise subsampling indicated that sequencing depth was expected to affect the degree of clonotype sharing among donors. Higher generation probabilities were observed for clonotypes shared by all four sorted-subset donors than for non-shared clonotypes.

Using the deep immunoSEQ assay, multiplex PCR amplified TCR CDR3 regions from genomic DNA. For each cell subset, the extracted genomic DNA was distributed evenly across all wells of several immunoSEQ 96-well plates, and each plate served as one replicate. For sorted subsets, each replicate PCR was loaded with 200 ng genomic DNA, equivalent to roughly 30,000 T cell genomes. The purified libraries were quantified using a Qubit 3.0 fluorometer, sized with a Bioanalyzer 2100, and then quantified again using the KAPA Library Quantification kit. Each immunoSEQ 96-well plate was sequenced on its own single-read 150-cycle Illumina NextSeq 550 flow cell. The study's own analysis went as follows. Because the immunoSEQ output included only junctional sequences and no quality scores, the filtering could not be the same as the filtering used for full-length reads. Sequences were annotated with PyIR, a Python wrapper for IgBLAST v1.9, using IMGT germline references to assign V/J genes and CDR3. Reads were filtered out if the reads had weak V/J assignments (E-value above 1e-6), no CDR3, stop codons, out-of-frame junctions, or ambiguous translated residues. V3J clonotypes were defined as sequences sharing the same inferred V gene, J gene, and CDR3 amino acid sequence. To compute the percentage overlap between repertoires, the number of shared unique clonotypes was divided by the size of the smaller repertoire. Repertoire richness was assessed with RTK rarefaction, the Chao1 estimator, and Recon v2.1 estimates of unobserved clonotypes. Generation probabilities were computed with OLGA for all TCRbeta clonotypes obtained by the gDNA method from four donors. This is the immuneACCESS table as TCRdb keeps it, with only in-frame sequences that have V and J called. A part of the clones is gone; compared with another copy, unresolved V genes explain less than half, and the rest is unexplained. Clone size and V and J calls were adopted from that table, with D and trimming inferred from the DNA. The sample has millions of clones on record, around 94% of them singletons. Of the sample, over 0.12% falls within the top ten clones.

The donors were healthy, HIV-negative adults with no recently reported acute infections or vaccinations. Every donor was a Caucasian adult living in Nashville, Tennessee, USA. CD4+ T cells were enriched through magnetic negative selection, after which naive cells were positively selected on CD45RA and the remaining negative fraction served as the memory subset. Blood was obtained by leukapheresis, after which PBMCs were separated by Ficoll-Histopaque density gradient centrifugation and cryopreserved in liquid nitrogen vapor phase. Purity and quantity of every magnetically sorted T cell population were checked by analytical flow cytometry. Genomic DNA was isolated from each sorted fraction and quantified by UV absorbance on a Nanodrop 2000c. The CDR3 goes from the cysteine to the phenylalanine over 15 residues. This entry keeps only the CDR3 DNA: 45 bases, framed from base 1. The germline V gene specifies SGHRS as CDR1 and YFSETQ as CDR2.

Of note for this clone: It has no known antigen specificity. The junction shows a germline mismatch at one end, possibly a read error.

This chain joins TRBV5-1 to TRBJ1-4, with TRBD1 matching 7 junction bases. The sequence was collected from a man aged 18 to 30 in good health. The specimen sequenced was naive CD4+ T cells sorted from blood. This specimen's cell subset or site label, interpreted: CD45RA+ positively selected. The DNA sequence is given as TGCGCCAGCAGCGTTCGGACAGGACCTAACGAAAAACTGTTTTTT. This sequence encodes CASSVRTGPNEKLFF.